This T cell receptor beta chain was obtained from a study of blood T cell repertoires in COVID-19. Some clones are missing from TCRdb's copy, which holds only in-frame ones; the method was immunoSEQ multiplex PCR. The sample has some 380,000 clones, more than 70% seen once; the top ten hold 1.3%. This clone appeared a few times. Germline CDR1 reads MNHEY; CDR2 reads SVGEGT. The ends were cut back, 2 bases at V and 4 bases at J, with 11 bases in the middle. The CDR3 spans 14 residues. The gene calls are TRBV6-2 or TRBV6-3 and TRBJ1-2; D is ambiguous. This TCR came from a man aged 30 to 45 who had recovered from COVID-19. Sequencing used PBMCs or T cells enriched from blood (not recorded which). This CDR3 is CASSYRQAAYGYTF. The CDR3 coding sequence is TGTGCCAGCAGTTACAGGCAGGCCGCCTATGGCTACACCTTC.